The 19 T cell receptor beta chains below come from one sample, sequenced in a study of CD8+CD57+ T cells in acquired aplastic anemia. Patients included in sequencing had previously demonstrated CD8+CD57+ cell expansion by flow cytometry. Genomic DNA acted as the template from which TCR beta VDJ combination and CDR3 sequence profiling were carried out. TCRdb called the reads again in MiXCR, with one record for every CDR3 protein. Of 200,000 to 300,000 distinct CDR3 sequences listed, around half are singletons. Sequences were obtained from sorted CD4+, CD8+, or CD8+CD57+ T cells (not recorded which) from PBMCs. The receptors were sampled from a human donor with aplastic anemia.

The chain combines TRBV29-1 with TRBJ2-1; either TRBD1 or TRBD2 may fit D (5 bases each). In germline, CDR1 is SQVTM, CDR2 ANQGSEA. The V end was cut by 8 bases, the J end by 10 bases, with 18 bases between. The CDR3 is made up of 12 amino acids. The CDR3 sequence is CSLGAGTTEQFF. CDR3 nucleotide sequence: TGCAGCCTCGGGGCAGGGACCACCGAGCAGTTCTTC.

In regard to this clonotype: This may stem from a read error, because a much larger clone lies one nucleotide away. The chain carries TRBV20-1 and TRBJ2-1; the match to TRBD2 covers 8 bases. The germline V gene encodes CDR1 DFQATT and CDR2 SNEGSKA (reference sequence). The CDR3 sequence is 15 residues long. V lost 1 base, J lost 8 bases, and 10 bases stayed unmatched. This chain's CDR3 is CSARGLSGGAHEQFF. The CDR3 bases are TGCAGTGCTAGAGGCCTTTCGGGGGGGGCCCATGAGCAGTTCTTC.

This clonotype was picked up many times. CDR3 sequence reads: CASSTKSNQPQHF. CDR3 in DNA: TGTGCCAGCAGTACCAAGAGCAATCAGCCCCAGCATTTT. The rearrangement links TRBV12-3 or TRBV12-4 to TRBJ1-5; D remains unclear. The CDR3 is made up of 13 amino acids. V gave up 5 bases and J gave up 1 base, with 6 bases separating them.

The chain uses TRBV10-3 and TRBJ2-2, with 7 bases aligning to TRBD1. The CDR3 is made up of 15 amino acids. Germline V lookup: CDR1 ENHRY, CDR2 SYGVKD. V gave up 9 bases and J gave up 0 bases; unmatched junction bases: 7. Written as DNA, the CDR3 is TGTGCCATAAAGGGTCAGGGGGCGAACACCGGGGAGCTGTTTTTT. Its translation is CAIKGQGANTGELFF.

The V gene is TRBV7-7, the J gene TRBJ2-3; D gene ambiguous. Germline CDR1 and CDR2: SSHAT and FNYEAQ (reference sequence). This CDR3 comprises 15 residues. V lost 5 bases to trimming and J lost 0 bases, with 12 bases between them. The chain's CDR3 is CASSPSQSSTDTQYF. The CDR3 bases are TGTGCCAGCAGCCCCTCCCAGTCTAGCACAGATACGCAGTATTTT.

This sequence joins TRBV14 and TRBJ2-2; D is perhaps TRBD2 (7 bases). V lost 4 bases, J lost 5 bases, and 26 bases lay in between. This CDR3 region has 19 residues. Per the germline V gene, CDR1 is SGHDN and CDR2 is FVKESK. Written as DNA, the CDR3 is TGTGCCAGCAGCCCCCCCCGGGGATCAGGGGAGGGACGAACCGGGGAGCTGTTTTTT. It yields the protein CASSPPRGSGEGRTGELFF. Full variable domain (remainder filled in from reference TRBV14 and TRBJ2-2): EAGVTQFPSHSVIEKGQTVTLRCDPISGHDNLYWYRRVMGKEIKFLLHFVKESKQDESGMPNNRFLAERTGGTYSTLKVQPAELEDSGVYFCASSPPRGSGEGRTGELFFGEGSRLTVL.

The rearrangement joins TRBV29-1 to TRBJ2-2; D unclear. V was trimmed by 5 bases and J by 3 bases, leaving 13 bases between them. This CDR3 has 14 residues. The germline CDR1 and CDR2 sequences are SQVTM and ANQGSEA. CDR3 sequence reads: CSVSHKLYTGELFF. DNA for the CDR3: TGCAGCGTTTCTCACAAACTCTACACCGGGGAGCTGTTTTTT.

This clonotype was seen ten or more times. The chain couples TRBV25-1 to TRBJ2-5; D is undetermined. The CDR3 spans 17 residues. Trimming removed 0 bases at V and 2 bases at J, with 16 bases between. Germline lookup yields CDR1 MGHDK and CDR2 SYGVNS. The CDR3 nucleotides are TGTGCCAGCAGTGAATATCTCCGGGTTGGTGGTCAAGAGACCCAGTACTTC. Its translation: CASSEYLRVGGQETQYF. Supplemented by reference TRBV25-1 and TRBJ2-5, the full variable domain reads EADIYQTPRYLVIGTGKKITLECSQTMGHDKMYWYQQDPGMELHLIHYSYGVNSTEKGDLSSESTVSRIRTEHFPLTLESARPSHTSQYLCASSEYLRVGGQETQYFGPGTRLLVL.

This clonotype was detected many times. This chain connects TRBV5-6 to TRBJ1-2, with 7 bases aligning to TRBD1. Looked up from germline, CDR1 is SGHDT and CDR2 is YYEEEE. V shed 5 bases and J 8 bases; nucleotides not matched to a gene: 18. The CDR3 runs to 16 residues. CDR3 residues: CASSFTGSGGKRGYTF. As DNA, the CDR3 is TGTGCCAGCAGTTTTACGGGATCAGGGGGGAAGCGGGGCTACACCTTC.

The rearrangement links TRBV7-3 to TRBJ1-4; D gene ambiguous. The V gene's germline CDR1 is SGHTA and CDR2 FQGTGA. This CDR3 comprises 13 residues. Trimming cost V 2 bases and J 3 bases, with 4 bases left between them. The CDR3 sequence: CASSLGSNEKLFF. The CDR3 nucleotides are TGTGCCAGCAGCTTAGGCTCTAATGAAAAACTGTTTTTT.

The rearrangement uses TRBV10-2 and TRBJ2-7; D is perhaps TRBD1 (6 bases). Between the trimmed V and J ends, which lost 3 bases and 0 bases, there was a span of 9 bases. CDR3 length: 14 residues. The germline CDR1 and CDR2 sequences are WSHSY and SAAADI. CDR3 loop: CASSDVGASYEQYF. CDR3 nucleotides: TGCGCCAGCAGTGATGTGGGGGCCTCCTACGAGCAGTACTTC.

In its sample, this clonotype was seen many times. This chain links TRBV2 with TRBJ1-3; 11 bases are a match to TRBD1. V lost 3 bases and J lost 2; bases outside the gene matches: 9. The CDR3 is made up of 18 amino acids. The V gene's germline CDR1 is SNHLY and CDR2 FYNNEI. The CDR3 bases are TGTGCCAGCAGTGAGAGACACCCGGACAGGGGGCCTGGAAACACCATATATTTT. Its translation is CASSERHPDRGPGNTIYF.

This rearrangement joins TRBV11-3 to TRBJ2-1; D might be TRBD1 (7 bases). The germline V gene has CDR1 SGHNT and CDR2 YENEEA. V was clipped by 5 bases and J by 7 bases, with 18 bases between them. The CDR3 length is 15 residues. As DNA, the CDR3 is TGTGCCAGCAGCCCCCGGAGGGGGCGCAAAAATGAGCAGTTCTTC. Translated: CASSPRRGRKNEQFF.

This clonotype was seen a handful of times. The chain couples TRBV15 to TRBJ2-7; TRBD2 aligns across 10 bases. The V gene's germline CDR1 is LNHNV and CDR2 YYDKDF (reference sequence). The CDR3 totals 16 residues. V shed 3 bases and J 5 bases; nucleotides not matched to a gene: 10. In DNA form, the CDR3 reads TGTGCCACCAGCAGCCTCGGACTAGCGGATACTAACGAGCAGTACTTC. Its protein is CATSSLGLADTNEQYF.

In its sample, this clonotype was seen a few times. The genes are TRBV30 and TRBJ2-3; D gene ambiguous. This CDR3 spans 11 amino acids. The germline CDR1 and CDR2 sequences are GTSNPN and SVGIG (reference sequence). V lost 1 base and J lost 6, with 5 bases in between. In nucleotides, the CDR3 is TGTGCCTGGAGTGCGAGTGATACGCAGTATTTT. This sequence encodes CAWSASDTQYF.

The V gene is TRBV10-3, the J gene TRBJ1-1; 7 nucleotides agree with TRBD1. Germline CDR1 reads ENHRY; CDR2 reads SYGVKD. After removal of 6 bases from V and 2 bases from J, the junction contained 6 bases not matched to a gene. This CDR3 comprises 14 residues. The DNA for the CDR3 is TGTGCCATCAGGGGGACAGCGCTCAACACTGAAGCTTTCTTT. This gives the protein CAIRGTALNTEAFF.

This clonotype was counted many times. The rearrangement joins TRBV4-1 to TRBJ1-6; D is ambiguous. This CDR3 has 14 amino acids. V was shortened by 2 bases and J by 7 bases, with 9 bases between the two germline ends. Germline V gene sequence: CDR1 MGHRA, CDR2 YSYEKL. The CDR3 region is CASSQHGINSPLHF. The DNA of the CDR3 is TGCGCCAGCAGCCAACACGGAATAAATTCACCCCTCCACTTT.

This chain connects TRBV4-3 to TRBJ1-2; TRBD1 aligns across 9 bases. V lost 0 bases to trimming and J lost 5 bases; unmatched junction nucleotides: 4. The CDR3 has 15 residues. CDR1 is LGHNA and CDR2 is YSLEER in the germline V gene. Here the CDR3 reads CASSQDPGQGYGYTF. In DNA, the CDR3 is TGCGCCAGCAGCCAAGATCCTGGACAGGGGTATGGCTACACCTTC.

In this sample, this clonotype turned up many times. This chain connects TRBV9 to TRBJ2-3, with 9 bases lining up with TRBD2. CDR3 size: 16 residues. V lost 1 base to trimming and J lost 2 bases; unmatched junction nucleotides: 5. Germline CDR1 reads SGDLS; CDR2 reads YYNGEE. In DNA, the CDR3 is TGTGCCAGCAGCGTATCCAGCGGGGGGCTCACAGATACGCAGTATTTT. This translates into CASSVSSGGLTDTQYF.